This TCR beta chain was sequenced during a study of cytomegalovirus exposure and HLA in healthy donors. General observations from the study: Per a prior analysis, the majority of TCR beta V segments were productive roughly 87% or roughly 30% of the time. For TCR beta chains, V- and J-gene trimming was later linked to a missense DCLRE1C variant.

The PCR employed 60 Vbeta primers together with 13 Jbeta primers. Only in-frame clones appear in the TCRdb table, and some are missing; sequencing was by immunoSEQ multiplex PCR. The table shows hundreds of thousands of clones, with about 80% occurring only once. This clone was recorded once. What it binds is not known. The germline V gene has CDR1 LNHDA and CDR2 SQIVND (reference sequence). V lost 3 bases, J lost 4 bases, and 12 bases lay in between. This CDR3 has 14 residues. The chain combines TRBV19 with TRBJ1-1; D is ambiguous. This TCR was recovered from a man in his forties in good health and CMV-seropositive. The sample taken for sequencing was PBMCs. The CDR3 is CASSIRGPSTEAFF. The CDR3 DNA reads as TGTGCCAGTAGTATTCGGGGTCCGAGCACTGAAGCTTTCTTT.